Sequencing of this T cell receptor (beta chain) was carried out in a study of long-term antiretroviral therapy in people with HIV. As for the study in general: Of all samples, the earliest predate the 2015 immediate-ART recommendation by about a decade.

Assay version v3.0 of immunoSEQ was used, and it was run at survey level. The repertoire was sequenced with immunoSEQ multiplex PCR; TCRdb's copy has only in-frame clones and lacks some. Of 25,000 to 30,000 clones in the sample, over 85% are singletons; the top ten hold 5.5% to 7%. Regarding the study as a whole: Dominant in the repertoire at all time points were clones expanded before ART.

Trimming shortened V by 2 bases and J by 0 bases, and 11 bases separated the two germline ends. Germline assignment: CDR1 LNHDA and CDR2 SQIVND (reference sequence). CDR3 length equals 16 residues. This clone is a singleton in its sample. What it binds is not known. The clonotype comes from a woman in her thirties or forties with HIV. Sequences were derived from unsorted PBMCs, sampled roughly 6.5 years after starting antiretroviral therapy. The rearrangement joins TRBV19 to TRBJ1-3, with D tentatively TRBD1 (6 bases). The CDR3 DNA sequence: TGTGCCAGTAGTATAAAGGCACAGGGCTCTGGAAACACCATATATTTT. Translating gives CASSIKAQGSGNTIYF.